The 10 T cell receptor beta chains listed next were all sequenced from one sample in a study of T-cell memory formation after mild COVID-19. MiXCR, applied by TCRdb to the 5' RACE reads, yields one record per CDR3 protein. The table shows about 240,000 distinct CDR3 sequences, with around a tenth occurring only once. Sample: PBMCs or a T cell subset sorted from them (not recorded which). The source is a man between 18 and 29 years old who had mild COVID-19 (a few samples of this study predate the infection). Cell type and time point are not known.

The chain has TRBV20-1 and TRBJ2-7; 10 bases agree with TRBD1. The CDR3 is 15 amino acids. Germline V CDR1 and CDR2: DFQATT, SNEGSKA (reference sequence). With 0 bases clipped from V and 6 bases from J, the junction kept 8 bases outside the gene matches. The DNA of the CDR3 is TGCAGTGCTAGAGATGGACAGGGGGTAGGTCTCGAGCAGTACTTC. Its translation: CSARDGQGVGLEQYF.

The chain employs TRBV3-1 and TRBJ2-5; D is perhaps TRBD2 (6 bases). This CDR3 spans 11 amino acids. Trimming shortened V by 6 bases and J by 10 bases, and 12 bases separated the two germline ends. Germline values: CDR1 LGHDT, CDR2 YNNKEL (reference sequence). CDR3 sequence reads: CASSLPGSQYF. In nucleotides, the CDR3 is TGTGCCAGCAGTTTGCCCGGGAGCCAGTACTTC.

The V call is TRBV5-1, the J call TRBJ2-5; 7 positions match TRBD1. The germline gives CDR1 SGHRS, CDR2 YFSETQ. The CDR3 covers 15 residues. Trimming at V came to 4 bases and at J to 0 bases, leaving 6 bases not matched to a gene. CDR3 protein: CASSPGTANQETQYF. CDR3 nucleotide sequence: TGCGCCAGCAGCCCCGGGACAGCGAACCAAGAGACCCAGTACTTC.

The chain recombines TRBV7-9 with TRBJ1-1; the D is unclear. The V end was cut by 5 bases, the J end by 1 base, with 8 bases between. The CDR3 totals 13 residues. Germline CDR1 SEHNR, CDR2 FQNEAQ (reference sequence). CDR3 in amino acids: CASSEYQNTEAFF. In nucleotides, the CDR3 is TGTGCCAGCAGCGAATATCAGAACACTGAAGCTTTCTTT.

This clonotype was observed a few times. J is TRBJ2-5 and V is TRBV3-1; 9 positions agree with TRBD1. Per germline, CDR1 LGHDT and CDR2 YNNKEL (reference sequence). J lost 2 bases, V lost 4 bases, and 5 bases had no gene match. This CDR3 has 15 amino acids. The CDR3 loop reads CASSPRDRDQETQYF. The CDR3 nucleotides read TGTGCCAGCAGCCCCAGGGACAGGGATCAAGAGACCCAGTACTTC.

The gene calls are TRBV9 and TRBJ1-3; unclear D gene. This CDR3 has 15 amino acids. Per the germline V gene, CDR1 is SGDLS and CDR2 is YYNGEE. Trimming stripped 0 bases from V and 2 bases from J, with 9 bases between. This CDR3 reads CASSVEGNTGNTIYF. The CDR3, as DNA: TGTGCCAGCAGCGTAGAGGGAAACACTGGAAACACCATATATTTT. Full variable domain (missing parts from reference TRBV9 and TRBJ1-3): DSGVTQTPKHLITATGQRVTLRCSPRSGDLSVYWYQQSLDQGLQFLIQYYNGEERAKGNILERFSAQQFPDLHSELNLSSLELGDSALYFCASSVEGNTGNTIYFGEGSWLTVV.

This chain uses TRBV7-4 with TRBJ1-5, with D uncertain. CDR1 and CDR2 from the germline V gene are SGHVT and SQSDAQ. The ends were cut back, 9 bases at V and 0 bases at J, with 12 bases in the middle. This CDR3 spans 14 amino acids. The CDR3 nucleotides read TGTGCCAGGACACCAACTTATAGCAATCAGCCCCAGCATTTT. It is translated as CARTPTYSNQPQHF.

This clonotype has only a few counts. This chain uses TRBV4-3 with TRBJ2-7, with TRBD1 identical over 8 bases. This CDR3 is built from 17 residues. In germline, CDR1 is LGHNA, CDR2 YSLEER. V gave up 0 bases and J gave up 4 bases; unmatched junction bases: 11. CDR3 residues: CASSQEGRQGTQYEQYF. The CDR3 bases are TGCGCCAGCAGCCAAGAAGGCAGACAGGGGACGCAATACGAGCAGTACTTC.

The sample holds a few counts of this clonotype. CDR3 protein: CASSLWRGWDNEQFF. The CDR3 DNA is TGTGCCAGCAGCTTGTGGCGGGGCTGGGACAATGAGCAGTTCTTC. The chain is built from TRBV7-2 and TRBJ2-1; maybe TRBD2 (6 bases). Trimming cost V 3 bases and J 5 bases, with 14 bases left between them. Germline V gene sequence: CDR1 SGHTA, CDR2 FQGNSA. The CDR3 is 15 residues long.

This clonotype was observed a few times. The chain is built from TRBV24-1 and TRBJ1-1; a possible D gene is TRBD1 (5 bases). Deletions cut 11 bases from V and 2 bases from J, with 14 bases between. This CDR3 contains 13 residues. Germline assignment: CDR1 KGHDR and CDR2 SFDVKD. CDR3 DNA: TGTGCCATAGAAGACAGATTTAACACTGAAGCTTTCTTT. Amino acid sequence: CAIEDRFNTEAFF.